Listed below are T cell receptor beta chains from one sample, sequenced in a study of beta chain features in type 1 diabetes. Assay used: immunoSEQ multiplex PCR; TCRdb lists only in-frame clones, some missing. The sample yields about 350,000 clones, 15% to 20% seen once. Sequencing was carried out using naive CD4+ T cells from blood. The receptor source for this set is a woman under 30 in good health. CDR3s leave out the opening cysteine and the closing phenylalanine or tryptophan. The D gene is left open where the match is weak.

v_gene: TRBV9; d_gene: -; j_gene: TRBJ1-2; CDR3aa: ASSVRTGIGYGYT
v_gene: TRBV9; d_gene: TRBD1; j_gene: TRBJ1-3; CDR3aa: ASSEGDRGYGNTIY
v_gene: TRBV6-5; d_gene: TRBD1; j_gene: TRBJ1-1; CDR3aa: ASSYARDSLNTEAF
v_gene: TRBV5-1; d_gene: -; j_gene: TRBJ1-2; CDR3aa: ASSIGSSDYGYT
v_gene: TRBV9; d_gene: -; j_gene: TRBJ1-2; CDR3aa: ASSVGAGANYGYT
v_gene: TRBV30; d_gene: TRBD1; j_gene: TRBJ1-4; CDR3aa: AWSWGQGARKLF
v_gene: TRBV27; d_gene: TRBD2; j_gene: TRBJ2-5; CDR3aa: ASRLAGLARETQY
v_gene: TRBV6-4; d_gene: TRBD1; j_gene: TRBJ2-7; CDR3aa: ASSPKPGQGLVEQY
v_gene: TRBV19; d_gene: -; j_gene: TRBJ2-1; CDR3aa: ASSTILAEQF
v_gene: TRBV30; d_gene: TRBD2; j_gene: TRBJ2-3; CDR3aa: AWSNVAGGPDTQY
v_gene: TRBV30; d_gene: TRBD2; j_gene: TRBJ2-7; CDR3aa: AWGSGRAPEQY
v_gene: TRBV6-5; d_gene: -; j_gene: TRBJ2-7; CDR3aa: ASSLHRYSYEQY
v_gene: TRBV4-3; d_gene: -; j_gene: TRBJ2-2; CDR3aa: ASRDITGELF
v_gene: TRBV15; d_gene: TRBD1; j_gene: TRBJ1-4; CDR3aa: ATSRSTGVTNEKLF
v_gene: TRBV23-1; d_gene: TRBD2; j_gene: TRBJ2-7; CDR3aa: ASSQSLGLAGGHEQY
v_gene: TRBV5-6; d_gene: -; j_gene: TRBJ2-6; CDR3aa: ASSTSAGSGANVLT
v_gene: TRBV29-1; d_gene: -; j_gene: TRBJ1-2; CDR3aa: SVGGENNYGYT
v_gene: TRBV18; d_gene: -; j_gene: TRBJ2-7; CDR3aa: ASSPSTAGDEQY
v_gene: TRBV29-1; d_gene: -; j_gene: TRBJ1-4; CDR3aa: SVDQGNEKLF
v_gene: TRBV5-4; d_gene: TRBD1; j_gene: TRBJ1-2; CDR3aa: ASSHLDRAPNYGYT
v_gene: TRBV9; d_gene: -; j_gene: TRBJ2-5; CDR3aa: ASSVGRRGGQDQETQY
v_gene: TRBV2; d_gene: TRBD2; j_gene: TRBJ2-2; CDR3aa: ASSLTSAAAGELF
v_gene: TRBV19; d_gene: TRBD1; j_gene: TRBJ2-2; CDR3aa: ASSWTGRSTGELF
v_gene: TRBV2; d_gene: TRBD2; j_gene: TRBJ2-1; CDR3aa: ASSVWRENNEQF
v_gene: TRBV11-2; d_gene: -; j_gene: TRBJ2-1; CDR3aa: ASSEAVSSYNEQF
v_gene: TRBV7-3; d_gene: -; j_gene: TRBJ1-6; CDR3aa: ASSLSGPSDSPLH
v_gene: TRBV5-4; d_gene: TRBD2; j_gene: TRBJ2-3; CDR3aa: ASRFSGGGDTQY
v_gene: TRBV4-2; d_gene: -; j_gene: TRBJ2-3; CDR3aa: ASSPLIVDTQY
v_gene: TRBV7-2; d_gene: -; j_gene: TRBJ1-4; CDR3aa: ASSLPNEKLF
v_gene: TRBV6-1; d_gene: TRBD2; j_gene: TRBJ2-1; CDR3aa: ASSPLPIAGLEQF
v_gene: TRBV5-1; d_gene: TRBD2; j_gene: TRBJ2-2; CDR3aa: ASSSQRENTGELF
v_gene: TRBV30; d_gene: -; j_gene: TRBJ1-2; CDR3aa: AWSQNSRGYT
v_gene: TRBV11-1; d_gene: TRBD1; j_gene: TRBJ2-7; CDR3aa: ASSPGQGKYEQY
v_gene: TRBV20-1; d_gene: -; j_gene: TRBJ1-1; CDR3aa: SATPGGSS
v_gene: TRBV4-1; d_gene: TRBD1; j_gene: TRBJ1-1; CDR3aa: ASSAQGITEAF
v_gene: TRBV29-1; d_gene: TRBD2; j_gene: TRBJ2-1; CDR3aa: SVANVAGGPYNEQF
v_gene: TRBV5-1; d_gene: -; j_gene: TRBJ2-1; CDR3aa: ASSLPPRMSGGTNEQF
v_gene: TRBV2; d_gene: -; j_gene: TRBJ2-4; CDR3aa: ASSVELVAKNIQY
v_gene: TRBV6-5; d_gene: -; j_gene: TRBJ2-3; CDR3aa: ASSYGGSTDTQY
v_gene: TRBV2; d_gene: -; j_gene: TRBJ2-1; CDR3aa: ASSDSGIEQF
v_gene: TRBV18; d_gene: -; j_gene: TRBJ1-1; CDR3aa: ASSPKGVTEAF
v_gene: TRBV2; d_gene: -; j_gene: TRBJ1-2; CDR3aa: ASSEARGGYT
v_gene: TRBV2; d_gene: TRBD1; j_gene: TRBJ1-1; CDR3aa: ASSELTRTGEAF
v_gene: TRBV6-1; d_gene: -; j_gene: TRBJ2-6; CDR3aa: ASILFVGGANVLT
v_gene: TRBV7-8; d_gene: -; j_gene: TRBJ2-3; CDR3aa: ASSPRGGRGTQY
v_gene: TRBV7-3; d_gene: -; j_gene: TRBJ1-1; CDR3aa: ASSLAGGTYTEAF
v_gene: TRBV29-1; d_gene: -; j_gene: TRBJ2-3; CDR3aa: SGARDSDTDTQY
v_gene: TRBV5-4; d_gene: TRBD1; j_gene: TRBJ1-1; CDR3aa: ASSVGGQGDTEAF
v_gene: TRBV30; d_gene: TRBD1; j_gene: TRBJ1-3; CDR3aa: ASDRATGNTIY
v_gene: TRBV9; d_gene: -; j_gene: TRBJ1-5; CDR3aa: ASSVGGGNQPQH
v_gene: TRBV29-1; d_gene: -; j_gene: TRBJ1-2; CDR3aa: SVGLTGDYGYT
v_gene: TRBV5-6; d_gene: TRBD1; j_gene: TRBJ2-7; CDR3aa: ASSTTGTGPYEQY
v_gene: TRBV4-3; d_gene: -; j_gene: TRBJ2-1; CDR3aa: ASSLESNNEQF
v_gene: TRBV30; d_gene: TRBD1; j_gene: TRBJ2-7; CDR3aa: AWMAEGAYEQY
v_gene: TRBV29-1; d_gene: -; j_gene: TRBJ1-1; CDR3aa: SVVQGYTEAF
v_gene: TRBV10-3; d_gene: TRBD1; j_gene: TRBJ2-7; CDR3aa: AIADRGFGYEQY
v_gene: TRBV4-3; d_gene: TRBD1; j_gene: TRBJ1-1; CDR3aa: ASSQTTGQGLNTEAF
v_gene: TRBV18; d_gene: TRBD1; j_gene: TRBJ2-7; CDR3aa: ASSPGTGRSEQY
v_gene: TRBV9; d_gene: TRBD2; j_gene: TRBJ2-5; CDR3aa: ASSDSGRVETQY
v_gene: TRBV25-1; d_gene: -; j_gene: TRBJ2-1; CDR3aa: ASSEWGQGGSNEQF